Following are 8 T cell receptor beta chains from one sample sequenced in a study of blood T cell repertoires in COVID-19. Produced via immunoSEQ multiplex PCR; TCRdb's table is partial and in-frame only. The table has roughly 200,000 clones, more than 75% seen once. Sequencing was carried out using peripheral blood. The receptor set was obtained from a man aged 35-49 years with active or convalescent COVID-19.

V is TRBV3-1 (or the pseudogene TRBV3-2) and J is TRBJ2-2; D may be TRBD2 (5 bases). Germline V gene lookup returns CDR1 LGHDT and CDR2 YNNKEL (reference sequence). Between the trimmed V and J ends, which lost 4 bases and 1 base, there was a span of 13 bases. The CDR3 has 16 amino acids. The CDR3 DNA follows: TGTGCCAGCAGCCCCGACGGGGAAGTGAACACCGGGGAGCTGTTTTTT. Encoded protein: CASSPDGEVNTGELFF.

J is TRBJ1-1 and V is TRBV5-1; TRBD1 matches 7 bases. Germline V gene sequence: CDR1 SGHRS, CDR2 YFSETQ. The trim removed 3 bases at V and 5 bases at J, leaving 4 bases unmatched. The CDR3 runs to 13 residues. Here the CDR3 DNA reads TGCGCCAGCAGCTCGACAGGGTCTACTGAAGCTTTCTTT. Protein product: CASSSTGSTEAFF.

The J gene is TRBJ1-2, the V gene TRBV6-5; 8 positions agree with TRBD1. This CDR3 region has 13 residues. Germline CDR1 and CDR2: MNHEY and SVGAGI. J was trimmed by 6 bases and V by 7 bases; bases with no gene match: 7. In DNA form, the CDR3 reads TGTGCCAGCAACGGTCAGGGGGCGGATGGCTACACCTTC. It encodes CASNGQGADGYTF.

The chain is built from TRBV7-9 and TRBJ2-5, with no clear D. V shed 6 bases and J shed 5 bases, with 7 bases lying between them. The CDR3 sequence is 11 residues long. In germline, CDR1 is SEHNR, CDR2 FQNEAQ (reference sequence). The CDR3 nucleotides read TGTGCCAGCAGGACTCGGGAGACCCAGTACTTC. Translating gives CASRTRETQYF.

V is TRBV28 and J is TRBJ2-7, with a weak D call TRBD1 (6 bases). V dropped 3 bases and J dropped 6 bases, with 12 bases sitting between them. The CDR3 is 13 amino acids. Germline lookup yields CDR1 MDHEN and CDR2 SYDVKM. This chain's CDR3 is CASSFGQQTEQYF. In DNA, the CDR3 is TGTGCCAGCAGTTTTGGACAGCAAACCGAGCAGTACTTC.

The J gene is TRBJ2-1, the V gene TRBV5-4, with D possibly matching TRBD2 (5 bases). From germline, CDR1 is SGHNT and CDR2 YYREEE (reference sequence). The CDR3 loop spans 16 amino acids. Between the trimmed V and J ends, which lost 0 bases and 2 bases, there was a span of 12 bases. CDR3 residues: CASSLAGVGTYNEQFF. The DNA for the CDR3 is TGTGCCAGCAGCTTGGCCGGGGTGGGTACCTACAATGAGCAGTTCTTC.

J is TRBJ2-7 and V is TRBV3-1 (or the pseudogene TRBV3-2); no firm D call. CDR3 length: 15 amino acids. The germline CDR1 and CDR2 sequences are LGHDT and YNNKEL (reference sequence). Deletions cut 0 bases from V and 2 bases from J, with 11 bases between. The CDR3 sequence: CASSQDLSRAYEQYF. In DNA form, the CDR3 reads TGTGCCAGCAGCCAAGATTTGTCACGGGCCTACGAGCAGTACTTC.

The gene calls are TRBV7-2 and TRBJ2-1; 12 positions match TRBD2. V lost 5 bases and J lost 5; bases outside the gene matches: 13. The CDR3 is 18 residues long. Germline values: CDR1 SGHTA, CDR2 FQGNSA. DNA of the CDR3: TGTGCCAGCAGCACTTGGACTAGCGGGAATAGGGCGAACAATGAGCAGTTCTTC. As protein: CASSTWTSGNRANNEQFF.